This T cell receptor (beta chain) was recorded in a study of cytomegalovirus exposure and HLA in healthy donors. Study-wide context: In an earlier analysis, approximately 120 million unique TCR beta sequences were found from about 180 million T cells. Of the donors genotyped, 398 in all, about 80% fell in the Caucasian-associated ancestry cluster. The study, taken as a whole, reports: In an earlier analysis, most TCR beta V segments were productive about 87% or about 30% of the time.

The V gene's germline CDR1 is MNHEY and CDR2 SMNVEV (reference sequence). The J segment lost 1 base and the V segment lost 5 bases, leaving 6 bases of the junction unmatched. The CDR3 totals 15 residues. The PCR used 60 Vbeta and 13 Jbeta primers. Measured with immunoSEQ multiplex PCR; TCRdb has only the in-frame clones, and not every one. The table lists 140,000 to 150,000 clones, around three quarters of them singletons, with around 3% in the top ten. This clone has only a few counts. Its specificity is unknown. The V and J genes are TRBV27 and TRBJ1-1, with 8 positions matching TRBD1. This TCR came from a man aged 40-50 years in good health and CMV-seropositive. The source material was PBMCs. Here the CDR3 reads CASSPHGTGNTEAFF. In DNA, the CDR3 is TGTGCCAGCAGTCCCCATGGGACAGGGAACACTGAAGCTTTCTTT.